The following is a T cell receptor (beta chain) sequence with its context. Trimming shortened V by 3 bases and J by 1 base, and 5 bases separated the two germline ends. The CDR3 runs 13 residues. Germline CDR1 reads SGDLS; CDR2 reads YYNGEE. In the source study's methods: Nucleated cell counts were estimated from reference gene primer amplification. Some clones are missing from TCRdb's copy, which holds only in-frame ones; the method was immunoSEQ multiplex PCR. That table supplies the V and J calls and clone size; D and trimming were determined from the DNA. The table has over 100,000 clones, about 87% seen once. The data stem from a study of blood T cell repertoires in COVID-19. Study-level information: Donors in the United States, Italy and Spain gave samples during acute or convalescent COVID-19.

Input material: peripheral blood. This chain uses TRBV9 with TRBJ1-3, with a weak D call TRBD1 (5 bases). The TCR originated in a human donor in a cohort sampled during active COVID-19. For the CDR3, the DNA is TGTGCCAGCAGCGAGGGGTCTGGAAACACCATATATTTT. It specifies CASSEGSGNTIYF.